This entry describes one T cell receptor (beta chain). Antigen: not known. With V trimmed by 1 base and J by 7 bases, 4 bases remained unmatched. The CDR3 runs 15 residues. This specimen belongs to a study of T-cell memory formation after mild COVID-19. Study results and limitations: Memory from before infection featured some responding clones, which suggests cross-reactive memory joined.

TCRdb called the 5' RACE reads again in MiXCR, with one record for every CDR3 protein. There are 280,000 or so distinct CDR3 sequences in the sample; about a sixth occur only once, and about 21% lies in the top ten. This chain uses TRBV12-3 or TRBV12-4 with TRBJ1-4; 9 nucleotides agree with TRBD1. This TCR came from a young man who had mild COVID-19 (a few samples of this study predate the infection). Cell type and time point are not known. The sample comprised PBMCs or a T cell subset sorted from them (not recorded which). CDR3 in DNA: TGTGCCAGCAGTTTAGGGGGACAGGGAGGTGAAAAACTGTTTTTT. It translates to CASSLGGQGGEKLFF.